These 16 T cell receptor beta chains were all obtained from the same sample, sequenced in a study of T cells in Graves' hyperthyroidism and ophthalmopathy (dated by TCRdb to about 2019). Receptors were amplified or captured by multiplex PCR. The sequencing machine was an Illumina HiSeq 2000. Amplification of TCR beta CDR3 regions was carried out from RNA transcripts. A first-round RT-PCR of the TCR CDR3 used the HTBI primer set with the Qiagen OneStep RT-PCR kit. TCRdb trimmed public reads at Q25 via fastp, called clones via MiXCR and kept in-frame beta chains. Entries that share a CDR3 protein sequence are merged under the most common genes and DNA. The sample yields approximately 610,000 distinct CDR3 sequences; over 15% were counted once. The ten biggest clones cover about 17% of the sample. The specimen sequenced was blood. Receptors were obtained from a woman aged 18-29 years with Graves' hyperthyroidism.

The table lists this clonotype with a few counts. The rearrangement joins TRBV20-1 to TRBJ2-5; D perhaps matches TRBD2 (7 bases). Germline CDR1 is DFQATT and CDR2 is SNEGSKA (reference sequence). The CDR3 has 13 amino acids. Between the trimmed V and J ends, which lost 6 bases and 4 bases, there was a span of 15 bases. CDR3 region: CSAEGGLGETQYF. Here the CDR3 DNA reads TGCAGTGCCGAGGGGGGGCTTGGAGAGACCCAGTACTTC.

This clonotype showed up just a few times. The chain employs TRBV18 and TRBJ2-1, with 12 bases identical to TRBD2. The trim removed 3 bases at V and 5 bases at J, leaving 5 bases unmatched. Germline CDR1 and CDR2: KGHSH and LQKENI. CDR3 length: 16 amino acids. CDR3: CASSPVRLAGDNEQFF. CDR3 coding DNA: TGTGCCAGCTCACCGGTTAGACTAGCGGGAGACAATGAGCAGTTCTTC.

The chain is built from TRBV3-1 and TRBJ2-4, with 8 bases that match TRBD1. The CDR3 has 14 residues. V trimming: 5 bases; J trimming: 9 bases; junction bases outside the gene matches: 9. Germline CDR1 and CDR2: LGHDT and YNNKEL (reference sequence). This chain's CDR3 is CASSVQGDHSIQYF. CDR3 nucleotide sequence: TGTGCCAGCAGCGTACAGGGGGACCACAGCATTCAGTACTTC.

The chain uses TRBV20-1 and TRBJ1-4; D is perhaps TRBD1 (5 bases). Germline V gene lookup returns CDR1 DFQATT and CDR2 SNEGSKA (reference sequence). CDR3 length equals 15 residues. V was cut by 6 bases and J by 5 bases, with 19 bases left in between. CDR3 sequence (DNA): TGCAGTGCCCAACCCCCCGGACACTTAAATGAAAAACTGTTTTTT. Its translation: CSAQPPGHLNEKLFF.

This clonotype was seen at least ten times. The CDR3 coding sequence is TGTGCCAGCAGTCCCTTCGGGGAGTTCCACAATGAGCAGTTCTTC. Its protein is CASSPFGEFHNEQFF. J is TRBJ2-1 and V is TRBV28; a weak D match, TRBD2 (5 bases). The germline V gene encodes CDR1 MDHEN and CDR2 SYDVKM. V was clipped by 5 bases and J by 5 bases, with 16 bases between them. The CDR3 contains 15 residues.

This chain links TRBV7-9 with TRBJ2-7, with 11 bases identical to TRBD1. Germline values: CDR1 SEHNR, CDR2 FQNEAQ (reference sequence). The CDR3 length is 15 residues. V dropped 5 bases and J dropped 2; count of bases not matched to a gene: 5. CDR3 protein: CASSAPGQGAYEQYF. The CDR3 coding sequence is TGTGCCAGCAGCGCACCGGGACAGGGGGCCTACGAGCAGTACTTC.

The chain recombines TRBV6-1 with TRBJ2-5, with TRBD1 identical over 9 bases. The germline gives CDR1 MNHNS, CDR2 SASEGT. Trimming took 6 bases from V and 4 from J; bases not matched to a gene: 9. The CDR3 sequence is 15 residues long. CDR3 region: CASSKTTGGGETQYF. The CDR3 coding sequence is TGTGCCAGCAGCAAGACGACAGGGGGGGGAGAGACCCAGTACTTC.

This clonotype was counted a few times. The chain couples TRBV4-3 to TRBJ1-5; D is uncertain. Germline lookup yields CDR1 LGHNA and CDR2 YSLEER. Trimming removed 0 bases at V and 6 bases at J, with 12 bases between. This CDR3 is 15 amino acids long. The CDR3 nucleotides read TGCGCCAGCAGCCAAGATCGGTATTTGGGTCAGCCCCAGCATTTT. It encodes CASSQDRYLGQPQHF.

The J gene is TRBJ1-1, the V gene TRBV11-3; no clear D gene. Germline V lookup: CDR1 SGHNT, CDR2 YENEEA. V gave up 6 bases and J gave up 0 bases, with 11 bases separating them. The CDR3 contains 14 residues. The CDR3 DNA sequence: TGTGCCAGCAGTTGGAGCGGTCTGAACACTGAAGCTTTCTTT. This gives the protein CASSWSGLNTEAFF.

This clonotype was seen a handful of times. This sequence joins TRBV2 and TRBJ2-1; D may be TRBD1 or TRBD2 (5 bases each). CDR1 and CDR2 (germline): SNHLY, FYNNEI. V lost 7 bases and J lost 6, with 10 bases in between. This CDR3 has 12 residues. CDR3 coding DNA: TGTGCCAGCACCGGGGACGGCAATGAGCAGTTCTTC. It yields the protein CASTGDGNEQFF.

This chain links TRBV25-1 with TRBJ2-7; 13 nucleotides agree with TRBD2. The CDR3 is 15 amino acids. CDR1 is MGHDK and CDR2 is SYGVNS in the germline V gene. Germline trimming cut 6 bases from V and 6 bases from J; bases unmatched to any gene: 8. In nucleotides, the CDR3 is TGTGCCAGCAGCCCAAGGACTAGCGGGAGTGGCGAGCAGTACTTC. Protein: CASSPRTSGSGEQYF.

V and J are TRBV10-3 and TRBJ1-1, with D tentatively TRBD1 (6 bases). Germline values: CDR1 ENHRY, CDR2 SYGVKD. The CDR3 sequence is 16 residues long. V shed 0 bases and J shed 5 bases, with 16 bases lying between them. The CDR3 region is CAISESKTGLVTEAFF. The CDR3 nucleotides are TGTGCCATCAGTGAGTCAAAGACAGGATTAGTAACTGAAGCTTTCTTT.

The chain couples TRBV29-1 to TRBJ2-1, with 8 bases lining up with TRBD2. Trimming removed 1 base from V and 5 bases from J; junction bases left unmatched: 19. Germline V gene lookup returns CDR1 SQVTM and CDR2 ANQGSEA. This CDR3 contains 19 residues. CDR3 region: CSVEGRIGRGYNFHNEQFF. The CDR3 DNA follows: TGCAGCGTTGAAGGCCGGATCGGGAGGGGGTATAACTTTCACAATGAGCAGTTCTTC.

Ten or more counts support this clonotype. The chain recombines TRBV28 with TRBJ2-1; tentative D call: TRBD2 (6 bases). This CDR3 has 12 residues. V lost 8 bases and J lost 5, with 10 bases in between. Germline loops: CDR1 MDHEN, CDR2 SYDVKM. CDR3 amino acids: CASGDFNNEQFF. In DNA, the CDR3 is TGTGCCAGCGGGGACTTCAACAATGAGCAGTTCTTC. The complete variable domain, with remaining parts taken from reference TRBV28 and TRBJ2-1, reads DVKVTQSSRYLVKRTGEKVFLECVQDMDHENMFWYRQDPGLGLRLIYFSYDVKMKEKGDIPEGYSVSREKKERFSLILESASTNQTSMYLCASGDFNNEQFFGPGTRLTVL.

This clonotype was seen ten or more times. The chain links TRBV6-2 or TRBV6-3 to TRBJ2-5; no clear D gene. The CDR3 spans 13 residues. The germline gives CDR1 MNHEY, CDR2 SVGEGT. V lost 7 bases and J 4 bases, leaving 13 bases between the germline ends. The CDR3 bases are TGTGCCAGCACGCGACCCAATACAGAGACCCAGTACTTC. It is translated as CASTRPNTETQYF.

This clonotype came up many times. The genes are TRBV12-3 or TRBV12-4 and TRBJ2-2; TRBD2 might be the D (7 bases). V was trimmed by 6 bases and J by 7 bases, leaving 18 bases between them. The CDR3 has 15 residues. The CDR3 sequence: CASSHQGRAVGELFF. The CDR3 nucleotides read TGTGCCAGCAGCCACCAGGGGAGGGCGGTCGGGGAGCTGTTTTTT.